This entry lists 26 T cell receptor beta chains sequenced from one sample in a study of T cells after yellow fever vaccination. Each CDR3 protein gets one entry after TCRdb re-called the 5' RACE reads with MiXCR. The repertoire has about 220,000 distinct CDR3 sequences, about 3% of them found once; the top ten carry approximately 3.5%. The sample in question was CD4+ T cells sorted from PBMCs, obtained 10 days after the yellow fever booster vaccination. These receptor sequences come from a man aged 18 to 30 who received the YFV17D yellow fever vaccine.

Many counts were recorded for this clonotype. V gene TRBV12-3 or TRBV12-4 combines with J gene TRBJ2-5; 7 bases align to TRBD2. The CDR3 totals 14 residues. V trimming: 6 bases; J trimming: 1 base; junction bases outside the gene matches: 5. The CDR3 region has the DNA TGTGCCAGCAGATTGAGCGGGGCCCAAGAGACCCAGTACTTC. Its translation is CASRLSGAQETQYF.

The chain recombines TRBV29-1 with TRBJ1-2, with TRBD1 matching 7 bases. Unmatched junction bases numbered 3, after V lost 0 bases and J lost 8 bases. Germline V CDR1 and CDR2: SQVTM, ANQGSEA. The CDR3 loop spans 12 amino acids. CDR3 sequence: CSVEDAGGGYTF. In DNA, the CDR3 is TGCAGCGTTGAAGACGCAGGGGGGGGCTACACCTTC.

This chain uses TRBV20-1 with TRBJ1-1, with TRBD1 identical over 7 bases. The CDR3 sequence is 12 residues long. Germline CDR1 is DFQATT and CDR2 is SNEGSKA (reference sequence). The CDR3 protein is CSLYRGYTEAFF. The CDR3 DNA is TGCAGCCTTTACAGGGGATACACTGAAGCTTTCTTT.

This clonotype was seen ten or more times. The J gene is TRBJ1-2, the V gene TRBV11-1; TRBD1 aligns across 8 bases. The trim removed 5 bases at V and 5 bases at J, leaving 7 bases unmatched. In germline, CDR1 is SGHAT, CDR2 FQDESV (reference sequence). This CDR3 comprises 14 residues. The CDR3 sequence: CASSRQGPPYGYTF. In DNA, the CDR3 is TGTGCCAGCAGCCGACAGGGGCCTCCATATGGCTACACCTTC. The variable domain in full, with the rest retrieved from reference TRBV11-1 and TRBJ1-2, is EAEVAQSPRYKITEKSQAVAFWCDPISGHATLYWYRQILGQGPELLVQFQDESVVDDSQLPKDRFSAERLKGVDSTLKIQPAELGDSAMYLCASSRQGPPYGYTFGSGTRLTVV.

This clonotype was counted a few times. CDR3 residues: CASNPVATGAGYTF. CDR3 DNA: TGTGCCAGCAACCCGGTAGCCACAGGGGCTGGCTACACCTTC. V and J are TRBV5-6 and TRBJ1-2; TRBD1 matches at 7 bases. Trimming removed 6 bases from V and 7 bases from J; junction bases left unmatched: 12. From germline, CDR1 is SGHDT and CDR2 YYEEEE. The CDR3 totals 14 residues. Looking up the rest from reference TRBV5-6 and TRBJ1-2 gives the full variable domain: DAGVTQSPTHLIKTRGQQVTLRCSPKSGHDTVSWYQQALGQGPQFIFQYYEEEERQRGNFPDRFSGHQFPNYSSELNVNALLLGDSALYLCASNPVATGAGYTFGSGTRLTVV.

This clonotype came up many times. The chain combines TRBV2 with TRBJ1-5; 8 bases map to TRBD1. The CDR3 totals 14 residues. V trimming: 6 bases; J trimming: 7 bases; junction bases outside the gene matches: 8. CDR1 is SNHLY, CDR2 FYNNEI, per germline. CDR3 residues: CASSERTGRQPQHF. DNA of the CDR3: TGTGCCAGCAGCGAAAGGACAGGGCGGCAGCCCCAGCATTTT.

This clonotype was seen many times. V usage is TRBV4-3 and J usage is TRBJ1-3; D remains ambiguous. V lost 4 bases, J lost 0 bases, and 13 bases lay in between. This CDR3 region has 16 residues. Germline CDR1 LGHNA, CDR2 YSLEER. The DNA of the CDR3 is TGCGCCAGCAGCCTAGGAGGTCTAGCCTCTGGAAACACCATATATTTT. This sequence encodes CASSLGGLASGNTIYF.

This clonotype has a count of ten or more. The chain recombines TRBV28 with TRBJ2-1, with TRBD1 matching 8 bases. Unmatched junction bases numbered 5, after V lost 8 bases and J lost 8 bases. The CDR3 sequence is 12 residues long. Germline V lookup: CDR1 MDHEN, CDR2 SYDVKM. CDR3 nucleotide sequence: TGTGCCAGCTTGGACAGGGTGGATGAGCAGTTCTTC. Residues: CASLDRVDEQFF.

This sequence joins TRBV4-2 and TRBJ1-2; D call uncertain. Germline V gives CDR1 LGHNA, CDR2 YNFKEQ. Trimming removed 0 bases from V and 5 bases from J, with 4 bases in between. The CDR3 runs to 12 residues. The CDR3 here is CASSQETYGYTF. The DNA for the CDR3 is TGTGCCAGCAGCCAAGAGACTTATGGCTACACCTTC.

The rearrangement uses TRBV5-1 and TRBJ2-5; TRBD2 agrees at 7 bases. The V segment lost 4 bases and the J segment 4 bases; nucleotides outside the gene matches: 10. This CDR3 comprises 15 residues. Germline values: CDR1 SGHRS, CDR2 YFSETQ. The CDR3 sequence: CASSPSGVSGETQYF. CDR3 DNA sequence: TGCGCCAGCAGCCCCAGCGGGGTCTCGGGAGAGACCCAGTACTTC.

The chain employs TRBV29-1 and TRBJ2-7, with 9 bases fitting TRBD1. The CDR3 totals 13 residues. Germline V gives CDR1 SQVTM, CDR2 ANQGSEA. Losses at the gene ends were 7 bases for V and 6 bases for J; bases not matched to a gene: 10. CDR3 sequence: CSARGTGSSEQYF. The CDR3 DNA is TGCAGCGCCCGGGGGACAGGGTCCAGCGAGCAGTACTTC.

The chain combines TRBV10-3 with TRBJ2-1; D assignment may be TRBD1 or TRBD2 (6 bases each). The ends were cut back, 4 bases at V and 7 bases at J, with 17 bases in the middle. The length of the CDR3 is 15 residues. CDR1 is ENHRY and CDR2 is SYGVKD in the germline V gene. This CDR3 reads CAISVGGARENEQFF. The CDR3 DNA reads as TGTGCCATCAGTGTCGGGGGCGCAAGGGAGAATGAGCAGTTCTTC.

The rearrangement joins TRBV4-2 to TRBJ2-3; D is possibly TRBD2 (5 bases). Trimming stripped 4 bases from V and 0 bases from J, with 14 bases between. The CDR3 spans 16 residues. Germline loops: CDR1 LGHNA, CDR2 YNFKEQ. In nucleotides, the CDR3 is TGTGCCAGCAGCCTGAAAGCGGAAACTAGCACAGATACGCAGTATTTT. Translated: CASSLKAETSTDTQYF.

The chain links TRBV5-1 to TRBJ2-1; possible D gene TRBD1, 6 bases. V lost 0 bases and J 4 bases, leaving 14 bases between the germline ends. Per germline, CDR1 SGHRS and CDR2 YFSETQ. This CDR3 is 16 amino acids long. CDR3 sequence: CASSLALWTAYNEQFF. For the CDR3, the DNA is TGCGCCAGCAGCTTGGCCCTCTGGACAGCGTACAATGAGCAGTTCTTC. The whole variable domain, remainder taken from reference TRBV5-1 and TRBJ2-1, is KAGVTQTPRYLIKTRGQQVTLSCSPISGHRSVSWYQQTPGQGLQFLFEYFSETQRNKGNFPGRFSGRQFSNSRSEMNVSTLELGDSALYLCASSLALWTAYNEQFFGPGTRLTVL.

There are many counts of this clonotype. The genes are TRBV12-3 or TRBV12-4 and TRBJ2-2, with 12 bases fitting TRBD2. The J segment lost 4 bases and the V segment lost 5 bases, leaving 5 bases of the junction unmatched. This CDR3 is 16 amino acids long. CDR3 sequence (DNA): TGTGCCAGCAGTCTCCTAGCGGGGGGGCCCACCGGGGAGCTGTTTTTT. Its protein is CASSLLAGGPTGELFF.

This clonotype was recorded many times. This chain uses TRBV5-1 with TRBJ1-2; TRBD1 might be the D (6 bases). The V and J ends lost 0 bases and 4 bases respectively, with 10 bases between them. CDR3 length: 14 amino acids. From germline, CDR1 is SGHRS and CDR2 YFSETQ. CDR3 in DNA: TGCGCCAGCAGCTTGGATTCAGGGGCCTATGGCTACACCTTC. It is translated as CASSLDSGAYGYTF.

V and J are TRBV30 and TRBJ2-3, with D maybe TRBD2 (6 bases). V lost 2 bases and J 5 bases, leaving 8 bases between the germline ends. The germline V gene has CDR1 GTSNPN and CDR2 SVGIG (reference sequence). The CDR3 totals 12 residues. The CDR3 is CAWSLGGDTQYF. CDR3 DNA: TGTGCCTGGAGTCTCGGGGGAGATACGCAGTATTTT.

This clonotype was detected many times. The rearrangement uses TRBV12-3 or TRBV12-4 and TRBJ1-2; 8 nucleotides agree with TRBD1. V lost 3 bases to trimming and J lost 6 bases; unmatched junction nucleotides: 3. CDR3 length: 13 amino acids. This chain's CDR3 is CASSFRTGNGYTF. The CDR3 coding sequence is TGTGCCAGCAGTTTTCGGACAGGGAATGGCTACACCTTC.

A word on this clonotype: Germline and junction disagree at one end, which may indicate a read error. The chain recombines TRBV11-2 with TRBJ1-1; perhaps TRBD1 as D (5 bases). This CDR3 contains 12 residues. From germline, CDR1 is SGHAT and CDR2 FQNNGV. In DNA form, the CDR3 reads TGTGCCAGCATACATACGGGGACTGAAGCTTTATTT. It codes for CASIHTGTEALF.

Ten or more counts support this clonotype. CDR3 in amino acids: CASSLVGDSPLHF. The CDR3 DNA is TGTGCCAGCAGCTTAGTGGGAGACTCACCCCTCCACTTT. This chain uses TRBV7-2 with TRBJ1-6, with D unclear. Germline V gene data show CDR1 as SGHTA and CDR2 as FQGNSA. Between the trimmed V and J ends, which lost 1 base and 10 bases, there was a span of 8 bases. CDR3 length: 13 amino acids.

This clonotype was observed a few times. The chain joins TRBV7-2 to TRBJ2-2; D could derive from TRBD1 or TRBD2 (5 bases each). The CDR3 consists of 16 residues. The V end was cut by 2 bases, the J end by 4 bases, with 14 bases between. Per germline, CDR1 SGHTA and CDR2 FQGNSA. The CDR3 coding sequence is TGTGCCAGCAGCTTAAGGGTGGTTGGGGGCACCGGGGAGCTGTTTTTT. Translated, it gives CASSLRVVGGTGELFF.

There are a few counts of this clonotype. The CDR3 reads CASSLGNLQETQYF. In DNA, the CDR3 is TGCGCCAGCAGCCTCGGGAACCTCCAAGAGACCCAGTACTTC. This chain joins TRBV5-1 and TRBJ2-5; D is possibly TRBD2 (5 bases). V shed 4 bases and J shed 1 base, with 11 bases lying between them. CDR1 and CDR2 (germline): SGHRS, YFSETQ. The length of the CDR3 is 14 residues.

This clonotype was recorded many times. The chain combines TRBV5-4 with TRBJ2-3; perhaps TRBD2 as D (6 bases). CDR1 is SGHNT, CDR2 YYREEE, per germline (reference sequence). CDR3 length: 17 amino acids. V shed 7 bases and J shed 1 base, with 22 bases lying between them. The CDR3 DNA follows: TGTGCCAGCTCCCCTACTACTATCGGGGGAGGCACAGATACGCAGTATTTT. It yields the protein CASSPTTIGGGTDTQYF.

As regards this clonotype: Possible read error: a much larger clone is one base away. This chain connects TRBV7-2 to TRBJ2-6; D uncertain. The germline V gene has CDR1 SGHTA and CDR2 FQGNSA. This CDR3 has 13 residues. Trimming removed 1 base at V and 3 bases at J, with 1 base between. The CDR3 region is CASSLVGANVLTF. The DNA of the CDR3 is TGTGCCAGCAGCTTAGTTGGGGCCAACGTCCTGACTTTC.

This clonotype occurred many times. The gene calls are TRBV4-1 and TRBJ2-7; tentatively, D is TRBD1 or TRBD2 (5 bases each). Germline loops: CDR1 MGHRA, CDR2 YSYEKL. The V gene lost 6 bases and the J gene lost 2 bases, with 26 bases spanning the gap. The CDR3 is made up of 18 amino acids. The CDR3, as DNA: TGCGCCAGCAGTCTACACTTTCGAGCAGGGAGAGTAACCTACGAGCAGTACGTC. Translating it yields CASSLHFRAGRVTYEQYV.

This clonotype was counted ten times or more. V usage is TRBV7-2 and J usage is TRBJ1-5, with a tentative D call TRBD1 (6 bases). Trimming shortened V by 5 bases and J by 7 bases, and 12 bases separated the two germline ends. The CDR3 covers 13 residues. The germline V gene encodes CDR1 SGHTA and CDR2 FQGNSA. For the CDR3, the DNA is TGTGCCAGCAGCACCAGGGGTAACCAGCCCCAGCATTTT. It translates to CASSTRGNQPQHF.